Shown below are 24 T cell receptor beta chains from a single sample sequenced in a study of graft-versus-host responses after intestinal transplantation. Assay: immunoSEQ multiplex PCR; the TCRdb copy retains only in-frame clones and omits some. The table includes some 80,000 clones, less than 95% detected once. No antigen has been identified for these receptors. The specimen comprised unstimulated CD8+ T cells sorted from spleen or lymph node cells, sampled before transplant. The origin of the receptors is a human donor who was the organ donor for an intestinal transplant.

The CDR3 bases are TGTGCCAGCAGTTACACTATGAGCACTGAAGCTTTCTTT. This gives the protein CASSYTMSTEAFF. This rearrangement joins TRBV27 to TRBJ1-1; D is unclear. CDR1 is MNHEY, CDR2 SMNVEV, per germline (reference sequence). V was shortened by 4 bases and J by 4 bases, with 10 bases between the two germline ends. This CDR3 is 13 amino acids long.

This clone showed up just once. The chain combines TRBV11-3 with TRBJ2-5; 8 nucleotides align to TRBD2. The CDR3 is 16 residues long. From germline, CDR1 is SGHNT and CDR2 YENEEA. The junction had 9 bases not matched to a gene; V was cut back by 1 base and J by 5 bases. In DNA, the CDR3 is TGTGCCAGCAGCTTAGCACCAGCGGGAGTCTGGGAGACCCAGTACTTC. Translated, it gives CASSLAPAGVWETQYF.

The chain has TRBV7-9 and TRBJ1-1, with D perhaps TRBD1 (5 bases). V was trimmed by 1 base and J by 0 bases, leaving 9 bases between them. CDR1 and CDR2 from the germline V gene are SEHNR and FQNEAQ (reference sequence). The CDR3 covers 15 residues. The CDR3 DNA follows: TGTGCCAGCAGCTTAGGGCAGGGAATGAACACTGAAGCTTTCTTT. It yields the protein CASSLGQGMNTEAFF.

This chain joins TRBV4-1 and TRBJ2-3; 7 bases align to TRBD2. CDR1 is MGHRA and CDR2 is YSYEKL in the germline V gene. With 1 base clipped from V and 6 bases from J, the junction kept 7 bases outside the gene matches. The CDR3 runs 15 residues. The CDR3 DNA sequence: TGCGCCAGCAGCCAAGGTGCGGGAGTGGGTGATACGCAGTATTTT. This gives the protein CASSQGAGVGDTQYF.

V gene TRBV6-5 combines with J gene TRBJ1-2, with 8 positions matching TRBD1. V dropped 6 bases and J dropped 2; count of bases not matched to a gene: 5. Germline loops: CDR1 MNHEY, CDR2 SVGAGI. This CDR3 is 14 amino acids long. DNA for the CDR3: TGTGCCAGCAGAGTCGACAGGGGCAACTATGGCTACACCTTC. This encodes CASRVDRGNYGYTF.

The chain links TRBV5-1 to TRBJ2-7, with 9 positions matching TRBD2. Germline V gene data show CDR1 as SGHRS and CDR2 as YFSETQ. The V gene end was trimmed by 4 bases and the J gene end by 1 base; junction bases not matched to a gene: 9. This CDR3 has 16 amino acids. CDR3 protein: CASSPLRLADSYEQYF. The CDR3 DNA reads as TGCGCCAGCAGCCCCTTAAGACTAGCGGATTCCTACGAGCAGTACTTC.

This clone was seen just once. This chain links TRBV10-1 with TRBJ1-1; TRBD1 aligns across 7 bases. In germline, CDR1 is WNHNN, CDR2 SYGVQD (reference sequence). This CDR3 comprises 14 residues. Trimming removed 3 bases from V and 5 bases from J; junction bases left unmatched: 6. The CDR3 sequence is CASSDKGAGTEAFF. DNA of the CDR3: TGCGCCAGCAGTGATAAGGGGGCAGGGACTGAAGCTTTCTTT.

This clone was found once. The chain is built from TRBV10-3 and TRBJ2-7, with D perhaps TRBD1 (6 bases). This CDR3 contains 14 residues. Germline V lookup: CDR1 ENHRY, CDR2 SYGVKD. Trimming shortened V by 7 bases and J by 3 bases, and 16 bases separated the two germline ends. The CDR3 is CAITQPGQIYEQYF. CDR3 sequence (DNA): TGTGCCATCACCCAACCCGGACAGATCTACGAGCAGTACTTC.

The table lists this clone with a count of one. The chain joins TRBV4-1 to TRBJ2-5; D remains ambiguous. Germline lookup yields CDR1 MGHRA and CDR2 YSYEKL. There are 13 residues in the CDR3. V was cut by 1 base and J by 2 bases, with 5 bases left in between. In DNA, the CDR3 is TGCGCCAGCAGCCAAGGGTGGCAAGAGACCCAGTACTTC. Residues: CASSQGWQETQYF.

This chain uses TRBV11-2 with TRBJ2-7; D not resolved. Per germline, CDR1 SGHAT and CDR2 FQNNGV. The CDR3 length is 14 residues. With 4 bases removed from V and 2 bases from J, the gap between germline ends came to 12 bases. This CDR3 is CASSSAGSPYEQYF. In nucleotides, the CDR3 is TGTGCCAGCAGCTCCGCTGGTTCCCCCTACGAGCAGTACTTC.

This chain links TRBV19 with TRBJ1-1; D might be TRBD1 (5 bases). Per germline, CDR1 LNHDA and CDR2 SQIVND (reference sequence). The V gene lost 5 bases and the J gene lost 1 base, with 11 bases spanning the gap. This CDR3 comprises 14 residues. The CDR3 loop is CASSPGTSNTEAFF. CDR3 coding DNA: TGTGCCAGTAGTCCCGGGACGTCGAACACTGAAGCTTTCTTT.

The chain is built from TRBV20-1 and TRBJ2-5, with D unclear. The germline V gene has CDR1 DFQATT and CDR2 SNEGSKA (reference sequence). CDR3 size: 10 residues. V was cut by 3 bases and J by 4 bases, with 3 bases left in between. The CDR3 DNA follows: TGCAGTGCTAGGGGAGAGACCCAGTACTTC. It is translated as CSARGETQYF.

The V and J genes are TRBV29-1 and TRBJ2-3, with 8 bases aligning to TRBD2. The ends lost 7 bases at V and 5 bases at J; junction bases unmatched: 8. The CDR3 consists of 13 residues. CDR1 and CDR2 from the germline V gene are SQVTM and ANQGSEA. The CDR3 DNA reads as TGCAGCGGAAACGGGAGGGCCGGAGATACGCAGTATTTT. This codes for CSGNGRAGDTQYF.

The CDR3 sequence is CASSQPLAGGENIQYF. For the CDR3, the DNA is TGCGCCAGCAGCCAGCCACTAGCGGGAGGTGAAAACATTCAGTACTTC. The V gene is TRBV4-1, the J gene TRBJ2-4; 12 bases fit TRBD2. V gave up 3 bases and J gave up 5 bases; unmatched junction bases: 5. Germline V CDR1 and CDR2: MGHRA, YSYEKL. This CDR3 contains 16 residues.

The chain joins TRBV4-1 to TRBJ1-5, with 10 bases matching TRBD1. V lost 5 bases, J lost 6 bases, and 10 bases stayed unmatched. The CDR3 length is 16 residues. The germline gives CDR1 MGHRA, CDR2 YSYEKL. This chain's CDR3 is CASSGINDRGRQPQHF. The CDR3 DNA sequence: TGCGCCAGCAGCGGGATTAATGACAGGGGGCGTCAGCCCCAGCATTTT.

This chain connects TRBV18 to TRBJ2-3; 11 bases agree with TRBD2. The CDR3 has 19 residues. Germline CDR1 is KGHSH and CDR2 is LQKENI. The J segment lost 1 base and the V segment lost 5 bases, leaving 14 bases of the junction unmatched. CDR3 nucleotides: TGTGCCAGCTCATTTTACTCGGGACTAGCGGAGTTCGGCACAGATACGCAGTATTTT. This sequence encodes CASSFYSGLAEFGTDTQYF.

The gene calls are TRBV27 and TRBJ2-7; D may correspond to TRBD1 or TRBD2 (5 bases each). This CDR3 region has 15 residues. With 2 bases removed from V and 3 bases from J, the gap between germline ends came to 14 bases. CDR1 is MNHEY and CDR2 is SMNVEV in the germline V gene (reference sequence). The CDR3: CASSLNWGRIYEQYF. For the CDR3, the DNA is TGTGCCAGCAGTTTAAATTGGGGACGGATCTACGAGCAGTACTTC.

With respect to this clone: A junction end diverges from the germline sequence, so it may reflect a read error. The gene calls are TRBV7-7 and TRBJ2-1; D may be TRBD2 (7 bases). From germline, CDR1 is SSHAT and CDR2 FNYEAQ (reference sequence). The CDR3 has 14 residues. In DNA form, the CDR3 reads TGTGCTAGCAGCTTAGTCGGGGGGCCGGATGAGCAGTTCTTC. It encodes CASSLVGGPDEQFF.

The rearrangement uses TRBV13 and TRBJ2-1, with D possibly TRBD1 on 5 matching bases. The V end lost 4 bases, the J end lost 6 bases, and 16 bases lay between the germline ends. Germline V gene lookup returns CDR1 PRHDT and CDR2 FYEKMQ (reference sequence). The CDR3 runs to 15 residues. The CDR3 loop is CASSYQGSGANEQFF. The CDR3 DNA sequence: TGTGCCAGCAGCTATCAGGGATCTGGGGCCAATGAGCAGTTCTTC.

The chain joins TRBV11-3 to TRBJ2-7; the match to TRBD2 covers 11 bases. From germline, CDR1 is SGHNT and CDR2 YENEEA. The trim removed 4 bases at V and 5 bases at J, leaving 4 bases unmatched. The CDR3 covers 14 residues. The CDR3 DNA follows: TGTGCCAGCAGCTCCCAACTAGCGGGAGACGAGCAGTACTTC. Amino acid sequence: CASSSQLAGDEQYF.

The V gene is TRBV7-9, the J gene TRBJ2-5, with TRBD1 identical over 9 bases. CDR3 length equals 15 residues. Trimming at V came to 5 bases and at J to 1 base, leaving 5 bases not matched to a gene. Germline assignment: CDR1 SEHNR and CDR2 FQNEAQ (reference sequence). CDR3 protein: CASSRTGGGQETQYF. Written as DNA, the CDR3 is TGTGCCAGCAGCAGAACAGGGGGCGGCCAAGAGACCCAGTACTTC.

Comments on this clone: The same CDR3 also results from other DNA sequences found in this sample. The CDR3 DNA sequence: TGCGCCAGCAGCCTGACAGGGGGCACTGAAGCTTTCTTT. Protein sequence: CASSLTGGTEAFF. The gene calls are TRBV5-1 and TRBJ1-1; 9 bases are a match to TRBD1. After removal of 4 bases from V and 4 bases from J, the junction contained 2 bases not matched to a gene. The CDR3 consists of 13 residues. Germline assignment: CDR1 SGHRS and CDR2 YFSETQ.

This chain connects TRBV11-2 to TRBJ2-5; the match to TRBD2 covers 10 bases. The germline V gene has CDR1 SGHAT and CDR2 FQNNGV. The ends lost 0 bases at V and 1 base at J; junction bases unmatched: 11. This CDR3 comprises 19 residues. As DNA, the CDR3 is TGTGCCAGCAGCTTAGATCGTTTCGGAGCGGGGGGGTTCCAAGAGACCCAGTACTTC. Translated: CASSLDRFGAGGFQETQYF.

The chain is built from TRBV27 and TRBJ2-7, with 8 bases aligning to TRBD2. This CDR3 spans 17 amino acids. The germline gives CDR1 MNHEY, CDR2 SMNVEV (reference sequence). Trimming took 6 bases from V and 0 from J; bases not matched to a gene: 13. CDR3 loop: CASRLGWAGGDSYEQYF. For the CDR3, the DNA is TGTGCCAGCAGGCTCGGTTGGGCCGGGGGGGACTCCTACGAGCAGTACTTC.